Below, 18 T cell receptor beta chains from the same sample are listed, as sequenced in a study of blood T cell repertoires in COVID-19. The table came from immunoSEQ multiplex PCR; TCRdb's copy has only in-frame clones and leaves some out. This table holds some 320,000 clones, 90% found once. Sequencing was carried out using PBMCs or T cells enriched from blood (not recorded which). The receptors here all came from a woman between 25 and 40 years old who had been exposed to COVID-19.

The CDR3, as DNA: TGTGCCAGCTCACCGGACAGGATAGATGGCTACACCTTC. Translation: CASSPDRIDGYTF. The V call is TRBV18, the J call TRBJ1-2, with 7 bases lining up with TRBD1. With V trimmed by 3 bases and J by 6 bases, 4 bases remained unmatched. CDR1 KGHSH and CDR2 LQKENI come from the germline V gene. The CDR3 totals 13 residues.

This clone was detected once. This chain joins TRBV7-2 and TRBJ1-2, with TRBD1 matching over 7 bases. The CDR3 length is 15 residues. The V segment lost 1 base and the J segment 4 bases; nucleotides outside the gene matches: 6. The germline V gene has CDR1 SGHTA and CDR2 FQGNSA. CDR3 loop: CASSLVGRGAYGYTF. The CDR3 region has the DNA TGTGCCAGCAGCTTAGTCGGCAGGGGGGCCTATGGCTACACCTTC.

V and J are TRBV28 and TRBJ1-3, with D perhaps matching TRBD1 (6 bases). Germline V lookup: CDR1 MDHEN, CDR2 SYDVKM. Trimming took 7 bases from V and 2 from J, leaving 12 bases between them. The CDR3 extends over 14 amino acids. The CDR3 sequence is CASTTTGAGNTIYF. The DNA of the CDR3 is TGTGCCAGCACCACGACAGGAGCTGGAAACACCATATATTTT.

The chain has TRBV7-3 and TRBJ1-1; D is perhaps TRBD1 (5 bases). From germline, CDR1 is SGHTA and CDR2 FQGTGA. There are 13 residues in the CDR3. V was clipped by 1 base and J by 3 bases, with 6 bases between them. DNA for the CDR3: TGTGCCAGCAGCTTAATAGGGGACACTGAAGCTTTCTTT. It codes for CASSLIGDTEAFF.

The V gene is TRBV6-5, the J gene TRBJ1-1; a weak D match, TRBD1 (5 bases). The CDR3 consists of 14 residues. Per germline, CDR1 MNHEY and CDR2 SVGAGI. V was clipped by 2 bases and J by 3 bases, with 10 bases between them. The DNA for the CDR3 is TGTGCCAGCAGTTACGTGGGGCGCGACACTGAAGCTTTCTTT. It encodes CASSYVGRDTEAFF.

In this sample, this clone turned up once. The V call is TRBV6-2 or TRBV6-3, the J call TRBJ1-2; no definite D call. V lost 0 bases to trimming and J lost 4 bases, with 9 bases between them. From germline, CDR1 is MNHEY and CDR2 SVGEGT. This CDR3 spans 14 amino acids. CDR3 DNA: TGTGCCAGCAGTTACTCATCCACTGGCTATGGCTACACCTTC. This gives the protein CASSYSSTGYGYTF.

The chain links TRBV15 to TRBJ2-7, with a possible D match to TRBD1 (6 bases). The V gene lost 3 bases and the J gene lost 0 bases, with 9 bases spanning the gap. This CDR3 spans 14 amino acids. CDR1 and CDR2 (germline): LNHNV, YYDKDF (reference sequence). CDR3 residues: CATSRRQASYEQYF. CDR3 in DNA: TGTGCCACCAGCAGGAGACAGGCCTCCTACGAGCAGTACTTC.

J is TRBJ2-7 and V is TRBV18; a weak D match, TRBD1 (6 bases). The CDR3 has 14 residues. V was trimmed by 3 bases and J by 5 bases, leaving 14 bases between them. Germline values: CDR1 KGHSH, CDR2 LQKENI. The chain's CDR3 is CASSPPAGEDEQYF. DNA of the CDR3: TGTGCCAGCTCACCGCCGGCAGGGGAAGACGAGCAGTACTTC.

The chain joins TRBV3-1 (or the pseudogene TRBV3-2) to TRBJ1-6; 9 bases are a match to TRBD1. CDR1 is LGHDT, CDR2 YNNKEL, per germline (reference sequence). The ends lost 4 bases at V and 9 bases at J; junction bases unmatched: 10. The CDR3 covers 16 residues. The CDR3 DNA sequence: TGTGCCAGCAGCCGAGCCCCCGGGACAGGGTTTTCACCCCTCCACTTT. Translated, it gives CASSRAPGTGFSPLHF.

This chain joins TRBV7-8 and TRBJ1-1; possibly TRBD1 for D (6 bases). Trimming removed 4 bases from V and 0 bases from J, with 9 bases in between. Germline V gene sequence: CDR1 SGHVS, CDR2 FQNEAQ. This CDR3 has 14 residues. CDR3 in amino acids: CASSYRTVNTEAFF. For the CDR3, the DNA is TGTGCCAGCAGCTATCGGACAGTGAACACTGAAGCTTTCTTT.

The gene calls are TRBV9 and TRBJ1-6; D unclear. Germline assignment: CDR1 SGDLS and CDR2 YYNGEE. V was cut by 3 bases and J by 6 bases, with 19 bases left in between. The CDR3 runs 17 residues. The CDR3 loop is CASSADSRGIANSPLHF. The CDR3 coding sequence is TGTGCCAGCAGCGCAGACTCCAGAGGTATAGCTAATTCACCCCTCCACTTT.

V is TRBV6-2 or TRBV6-3 and J is TRBJ2-5; maybe TRBD1 (6 bases). V was trimmed by 6 bases and J by 5 bases, leaving 13 bases between them. Looked up from germline, CDR1 is MNHEY and CDR2 is SVGEGT. There are 13 residues in the CDR3. In nucleotides, the CDR3 is TGTGCCAGCAGCCCAGGGGTTGTGGAGACCCAGTACTTC. It yields the protein CASSPGVVETQYF.

CDR3 sequence reads: CASSFQGSNEKLFF. In DNA form, the CDR3 reads TGCGCCAGCAGTTTCCAGGGAAGTAATGAAAAACTGTTTTTT. V and J are TRBV5-1 and TRBJ1-4; TRBD1 might be the D (5 bases). V gave up 5 bases and J gave up 4 bases, with 12 bases separating them. From germline, CDR1 is SGHRS and CDR2 YFSETQ. The CDR3 has 14 amino acids.

This clone is a singleton in its sample. This rearrangement joins TRBV6-6 to TRBJ1-4, with D possibly TRBD1 on 6 matching bases. The CDR3 extends over 14 amino acids. The V gene lost 5 bases and the J gene lost 5 bases, with 12 bases spanning the gap. The V gene's germline CDR1 is MNHNY and CDR2 SVGAGI (reference sequence). CDR3 DNA: TGTGCCAGCAGTCGATCTACAGGGAATGAAAAACTGTTTTTT. Translation: CASSRSTGNEKLFF.

Of note for this clone: Compared with germline, one end of the junction differs, possibly owing to a read error. The V call is TRBV11-3, the J call TRBJ2-1, with 7 positions matching TRBD1. CDR1 is SGHNT, CDR2 YENEEA, per germline. The CDR3 spans 14 residues. Here the CDR3 DNA reads TGTGCCAGCAGCCTAGAAACAGGGGATGATGAGCAGTTCTTC. Amino acids: CASSLETGDDEQFF.

Concerning this clone itself: An end of the junction differs from the germline gene, which may be a read error. J is TRBJ2-1 and V is TRBV5-5; D may be TRBD2 (5 bases). CDR3 length: 16 residues. Germline CDR1 and CDR2: SGHKS and YYEKEE (reference sequence). CDR3 coding DNA: TGTGCCAGCAACTTGTCAACTAGGCCCTCCTACAATGAGCAGTTCTTC. Its translation: CASNLSTRPSYNEQFF.

In DNA form, the CDR3 reads TGTGCCAGCAGCTTGACGACTTGGGAGAAAGATACGCAGTATTTT. Amino acids: CASSLTTWEKDTQYF. The V and J genes are TRBV7-6 and TRBJ2-3; D might be TRBD2 (5 bases). The germline V and J ends were trimmed by 3 bases and 5 bases, with 15 bases remaining between them. The CDR3 is 15 residues long. The V gene's germline CDR1 is SGHVS and CDR2 FNYEAQ.

The chain carries TRBV3-1 (or the pseudogene TRBV3-2) and TRBJ1-3; D not certain. This CDR3 is built from 16 residues. Trimming stripped 4 bases from V and 1 base from J, with 14 bases between. Germline V gene data show CDR1 as LGHDT and CDR2 as YNNKEL (reference sequence). As DNA, the CDR3 is TGTGCCAGCAGCCTCTGGCGGGTAGAATCTGGAAACACCATATATTTT. It translates to CASSLWRVESGNTIYF.